This TCR beta chain was obtained from a study of T cells in Graves' hyperthyroidism and ophthalmopathy. Whole-study results and caveats: From stable hyperthyroidism, ophthalmopathy was set apart by a 13 V-J model.

Investigators excluded patients with uncontrolled infection, other autoimmune disease, pregnancy or lactation. Germline assignment: CDR1 PRHDT and CDR2 FYEKMQ (reference sequence). Trimming left V 3 bases short and J 1 base short, with 9 bases between. The CDR3 spans 14 residues. The table lists this clonotype with a few counts. Its antigen is currently unknown. Amplification targeted TCR beta CDR3 regions from RNA transcripts. Carried out on the TCR CDR3, a first-round RT-PCR used the HTBI primer set. Via MiXCR, TCRdb re-called the multiplex PCR reads, giving one row per CDR3 protein. The repertoire includes roughly 500,000 distinct CDR3 sequences, roughly 45% of them detected once, and about two fifths sits in the top ten.

The chain employs TRBV13 and TRBJ1-1; TRBD1 might be the D (6 bases). What was sequenced was peripheral blood or thyroid tissue (not recorded which). The TCR comes from an adult woman with Graves' disease, either hyperthyroidism or ophthalmopathy (not recorded which). The CDR3 DNA reads TGTGCCAGCAGCTTCTCGACAGGGAACACTGAAGCTTTCTTT. Translation gives CASSFSTGNTEAFF.